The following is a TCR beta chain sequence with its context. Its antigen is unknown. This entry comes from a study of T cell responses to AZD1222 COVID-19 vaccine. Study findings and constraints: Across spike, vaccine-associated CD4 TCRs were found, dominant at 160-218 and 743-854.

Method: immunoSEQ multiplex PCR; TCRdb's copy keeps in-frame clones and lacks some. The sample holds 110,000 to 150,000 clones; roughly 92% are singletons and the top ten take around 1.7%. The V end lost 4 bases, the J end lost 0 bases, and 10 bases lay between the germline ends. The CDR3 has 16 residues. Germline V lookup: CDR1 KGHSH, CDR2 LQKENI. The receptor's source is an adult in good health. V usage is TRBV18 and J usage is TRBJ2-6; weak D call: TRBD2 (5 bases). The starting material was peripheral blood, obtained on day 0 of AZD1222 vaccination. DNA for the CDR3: TGTGCCAGCTCACGGGATACTAGCTCTGGGGCCAACGTCCTGACTTTC. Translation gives CASSRDTSSGANVLTF. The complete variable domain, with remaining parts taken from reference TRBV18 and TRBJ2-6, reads NAGVMQNPRHLVRRRGQEARLRCSPMKGHSHVYWYRQLPEEGLKFMVYLQKENIIDESGMPKERFSAEFPKEGPSILRIQQVVRGDSAAYFCASSRDTSSGANVLTFGAGSRLTVL.